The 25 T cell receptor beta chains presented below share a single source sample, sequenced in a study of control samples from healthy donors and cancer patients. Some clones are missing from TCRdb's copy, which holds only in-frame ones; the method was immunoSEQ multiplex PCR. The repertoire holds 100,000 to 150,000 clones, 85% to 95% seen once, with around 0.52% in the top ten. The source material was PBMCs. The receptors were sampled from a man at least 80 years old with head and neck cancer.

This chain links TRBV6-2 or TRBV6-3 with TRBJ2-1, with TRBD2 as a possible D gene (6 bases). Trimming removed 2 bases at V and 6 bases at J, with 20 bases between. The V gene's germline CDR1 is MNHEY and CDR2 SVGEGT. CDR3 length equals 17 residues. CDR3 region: CASSYRGLAGLANEQFF. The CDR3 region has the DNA TGTGCCAGCAGTTACAGGGGACTGGCGGGGCTTGCCAATGAGCAGTTCTTC.

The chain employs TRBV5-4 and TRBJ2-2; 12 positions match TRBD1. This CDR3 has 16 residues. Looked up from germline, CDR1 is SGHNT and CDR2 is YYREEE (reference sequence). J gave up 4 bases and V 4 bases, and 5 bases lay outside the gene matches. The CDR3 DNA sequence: TGTGCCAGCAGCCCTCGGGACAGGGGGCGCACCGGGGAGCTGTTTTTT. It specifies CASSPRDRGRTGELFF.

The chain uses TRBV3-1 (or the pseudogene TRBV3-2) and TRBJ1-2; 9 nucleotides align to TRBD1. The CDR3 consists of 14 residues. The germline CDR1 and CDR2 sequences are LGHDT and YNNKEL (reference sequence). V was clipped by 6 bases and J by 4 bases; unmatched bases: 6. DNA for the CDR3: TGTGCCAGCAGGGGACAGGGCCTGAGCTATGGCTACACCTTC. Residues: CASRGQGLSYGYTF.

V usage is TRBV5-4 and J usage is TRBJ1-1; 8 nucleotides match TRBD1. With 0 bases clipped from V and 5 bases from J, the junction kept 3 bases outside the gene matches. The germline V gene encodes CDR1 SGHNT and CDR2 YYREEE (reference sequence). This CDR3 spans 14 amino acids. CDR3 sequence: CASSLVQGETEAFF. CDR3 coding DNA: TGTGCCAGCAGCTTGGTACAGGGGGAGACTGAAGCTTTCTTT.

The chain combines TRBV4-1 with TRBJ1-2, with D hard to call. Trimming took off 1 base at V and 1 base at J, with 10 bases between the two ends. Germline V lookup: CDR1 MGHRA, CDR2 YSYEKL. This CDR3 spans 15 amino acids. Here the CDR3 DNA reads TGCGCCAGCAGCCAAGGGAATATACGTAACTATGGCTACACCTTC. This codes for CASSQGNIRNYGYTF.

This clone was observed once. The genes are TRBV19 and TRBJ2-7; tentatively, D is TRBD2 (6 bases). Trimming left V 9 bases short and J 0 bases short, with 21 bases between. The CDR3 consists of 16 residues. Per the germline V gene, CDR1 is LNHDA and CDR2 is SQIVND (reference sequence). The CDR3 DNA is TGTGCCAGGACATCCGGGACTTTTTTCATCTCCTACGAGCAGTACTTC. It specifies CARTSGTFFISYEQYF.

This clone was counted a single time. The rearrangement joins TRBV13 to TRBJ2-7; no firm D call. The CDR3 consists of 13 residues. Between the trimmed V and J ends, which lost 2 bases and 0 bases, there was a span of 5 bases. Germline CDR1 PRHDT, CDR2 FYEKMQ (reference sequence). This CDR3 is CASSLTDSYEQYF. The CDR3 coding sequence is TGTGCCAGCAGCTTAACGGACTCCTACGAGCAGTACTTC.

CDR3 in amino acids: CASSYGPSGSTYEQYF. As DNA, the CDR3 is TGTGCCAGCAGTTACGGCCCTAGCGGGAGCACCTACGAGCAGTACTTC. This sequence joins TRBV6-2 or TRBV6-3 and TRBJ2-7; 10 bases align to TRBD2. The V and J ends lost 2 bases and 2 bases, in that order; junction bases with no gene match: 6. The germline V gene has CDR1 MNHEY and CDR2 SVGEGT. This CDR3 region has 16 residues.

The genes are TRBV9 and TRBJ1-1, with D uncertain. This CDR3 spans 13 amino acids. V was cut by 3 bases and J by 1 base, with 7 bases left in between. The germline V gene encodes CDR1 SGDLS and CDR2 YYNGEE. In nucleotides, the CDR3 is TGTGCCAGCAGCGGCCTGTGGAACACTGAAGCTTTCTTT. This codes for CASSGLWNTEAFF.

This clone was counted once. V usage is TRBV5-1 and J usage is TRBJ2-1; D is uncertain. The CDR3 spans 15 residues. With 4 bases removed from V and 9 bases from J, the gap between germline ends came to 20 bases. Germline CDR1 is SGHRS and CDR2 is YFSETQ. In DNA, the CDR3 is TGCGCCAGCAGCCCCGCGTCCGTAGCCTCAGGTGAGCAGTTCTTC. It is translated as CASSPASVASGEQFF.

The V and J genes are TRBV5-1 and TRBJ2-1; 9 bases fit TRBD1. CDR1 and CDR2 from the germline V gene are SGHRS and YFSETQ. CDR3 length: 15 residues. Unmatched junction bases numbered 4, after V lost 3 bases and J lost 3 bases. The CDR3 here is CASSYTGQGYNEQFF. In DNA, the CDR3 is TGCGCCAGCAGCTACACGGGACAGGGCTACAATGAGCAGTTCTTC.

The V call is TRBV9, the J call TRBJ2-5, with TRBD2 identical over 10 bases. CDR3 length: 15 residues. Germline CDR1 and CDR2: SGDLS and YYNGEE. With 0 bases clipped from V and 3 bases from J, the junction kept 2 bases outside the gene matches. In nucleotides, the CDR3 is TGTGCCAGCAGCGTAGACACTAGCGGGGAAGAGACCCAGTACTTC. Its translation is CASSVDTSGEETQYF.

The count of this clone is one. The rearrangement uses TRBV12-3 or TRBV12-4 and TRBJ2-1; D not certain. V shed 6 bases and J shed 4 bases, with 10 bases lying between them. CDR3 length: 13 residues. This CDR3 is CASRHRAYNEQFF. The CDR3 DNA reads TGTGCCAGCAGGCACCGGGCTTACAATGAGCAGTTCTTC.

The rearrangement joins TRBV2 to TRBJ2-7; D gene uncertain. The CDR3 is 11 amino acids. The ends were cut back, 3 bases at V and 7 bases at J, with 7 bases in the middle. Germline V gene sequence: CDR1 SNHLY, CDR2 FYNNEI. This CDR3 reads CASSERVEQYF. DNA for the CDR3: TGTGCCAGCAGTGAGCGAGTAGAGCAGTACTTC.

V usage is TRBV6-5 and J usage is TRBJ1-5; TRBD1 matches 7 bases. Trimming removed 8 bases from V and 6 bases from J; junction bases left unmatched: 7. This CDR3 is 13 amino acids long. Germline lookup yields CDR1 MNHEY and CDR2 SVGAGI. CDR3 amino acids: CASLDREGQPQHF. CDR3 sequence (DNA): TGTGCCAGCCTCGACAGGGAAGGTCAGCCCCAGCATTTT.

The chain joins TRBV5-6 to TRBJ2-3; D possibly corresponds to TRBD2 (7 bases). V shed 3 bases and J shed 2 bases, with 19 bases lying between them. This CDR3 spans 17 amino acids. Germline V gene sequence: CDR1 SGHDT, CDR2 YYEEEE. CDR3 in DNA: TGTGCCAGCAGCTGGACGTCTTGGGGGGGCCCCACAGATACGCAGTATTTT. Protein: CASSWTSWGGPTDTQYF.

DNA for the CDR3: TGTGCCAGCAGCTGGGGGGGACGAATTAATTCACCCCTCCACTTT. As protein: CASSWGGRINSPLHF. The J gene is TRBJ1-6, the V gene TRBV5-6, with D maybe TRBD1 (5 bases). The CDR3 covers 15 residues. Germline assignment: CDR1 SGHDT and CDR2 YYEEEE. V lost 3 bases to trimming and J lost 6 bases, with 13 bases between them.

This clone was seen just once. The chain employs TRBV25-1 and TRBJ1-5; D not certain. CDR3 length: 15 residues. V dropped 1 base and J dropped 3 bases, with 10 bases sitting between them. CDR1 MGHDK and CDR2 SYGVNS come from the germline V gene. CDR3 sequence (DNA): TGTGCCAGCAGTGAATTCCGGGCAGACAATCAGCCCCAGCATTTT. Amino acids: CASSEFRADNQPQHF.

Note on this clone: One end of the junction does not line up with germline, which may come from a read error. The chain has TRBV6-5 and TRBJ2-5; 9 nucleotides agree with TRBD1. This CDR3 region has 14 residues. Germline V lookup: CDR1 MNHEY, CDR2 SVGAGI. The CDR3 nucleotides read TGTGCCAGCGGTTACGGGACAGGGCCGGAGACCCAGTACTTC. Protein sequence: CASGYGTGPETQYF.

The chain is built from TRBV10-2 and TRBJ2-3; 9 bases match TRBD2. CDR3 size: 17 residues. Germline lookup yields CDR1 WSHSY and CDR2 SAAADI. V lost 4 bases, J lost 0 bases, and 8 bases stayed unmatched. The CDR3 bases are TGCGCCAGCAGTGGTGCGGGGGGGAGTACTAGCACAGATACGCAGTATTTT. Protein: CASSGAGGSTSTDTQYF.

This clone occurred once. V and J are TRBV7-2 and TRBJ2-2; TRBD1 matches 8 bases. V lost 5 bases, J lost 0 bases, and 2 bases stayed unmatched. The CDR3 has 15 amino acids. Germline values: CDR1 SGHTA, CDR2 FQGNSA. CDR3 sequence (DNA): TGTGCCAGCAGCGTACAGGGGGCGAACACCGGGGAGCTGTTTTTT. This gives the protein CASSVQGANTGELFF.

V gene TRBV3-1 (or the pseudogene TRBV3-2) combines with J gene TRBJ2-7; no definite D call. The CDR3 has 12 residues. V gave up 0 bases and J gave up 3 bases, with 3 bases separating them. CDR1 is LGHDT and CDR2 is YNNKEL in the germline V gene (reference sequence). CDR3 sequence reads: CASSQDYYEQYF. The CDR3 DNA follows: TGTGCCAGCAGCCAAGACTACTACGAGCAGTACTTC.

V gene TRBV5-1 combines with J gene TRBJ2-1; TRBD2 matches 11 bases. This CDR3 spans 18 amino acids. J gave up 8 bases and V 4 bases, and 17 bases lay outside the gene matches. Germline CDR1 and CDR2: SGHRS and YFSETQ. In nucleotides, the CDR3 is TGCGCCAGCAGCCGATATTACCGGACTAGCGGGCCGGTCGATGAGCAGTTCTTC. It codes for CASSRYYRTSGPVDEQFF.

In DNA, the CDR3 is TGTGCCAGCTCACTCTTACTGTCCGCCGACACTGAAGCTTTCTTT. This codes for CASSLLLSADTEAFF. The chain couples TRBV18 to TRBJ1-1; D gene uncertain. Germline V gives CDR1 KGHSH, CDR2 LQKENI. This CDR3 region has 15 residues. V lost 4 bases and J 3 bases, leaving 15 bases between the germline ends. The entire variable domain, with the rest obtained from reference TRBV18 and TRBJ1-1, is as follows: NAGVMQNPRHLVRRRGQEARLRCSPMKGHSHVYWYRQLPEEGLKFMVYLQKENIIDESGMPKERFSAEFPKEGPSILRIQQVVRGDSAAYFCASSLLLSADTEAFFGQGTRLTVV.

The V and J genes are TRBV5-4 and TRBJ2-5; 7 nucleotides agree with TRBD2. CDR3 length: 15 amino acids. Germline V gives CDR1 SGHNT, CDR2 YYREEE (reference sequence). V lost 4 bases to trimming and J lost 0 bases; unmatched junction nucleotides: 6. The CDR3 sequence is CASSAGTMNQETQYF. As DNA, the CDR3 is TGTGCCAGCAGCGCCGGGACTATGAACCAAGAGACCCAGTACTTC. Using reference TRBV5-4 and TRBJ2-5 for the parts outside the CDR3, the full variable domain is ETGVTQSPTHLIKTRGQQVTLRCSSQSGHNTVSWYQQALGQGPQFIFQYYREEENGRGNFPPRFSGLQFPNYSSELNVNALELDDSALYLCASSAGTMNQETQYFGPGTRLLVL.